This T cell receptor beta chain was profiled in a study of identifying expanded T cells in peripheral blood. Clones were sequenced by immunoSEQ multiplex PCR, and TCRdb holds only the in-frame ones, with some missing. The table shows some 80,000 clones, with about 90% occurring only once. During the collection period, no donor immune events like infections were recorded. Germline V gives CDR1 SEHNR, CDR2 FQNEAQ (reference sequence). The CDR3 has 13 amino acids. Trimming stripped 2 bases from V and 5 bases from J, with 9 bases between. The TCR was taken from a person between 18 and 75 years old in good health. Sequencing was done on a sample of blood. This rearrangement joins TRBV7-9 to TRBJ2-5; D not certain. DNA for the CDR3: TGTGCCAGCAGCTTAAAGGGATCGGAGACCCAGTACTTC. Amino acids: CASSLKGSETQYF. The variable domain in full, completed from reference TRBV7-9 and TRBJ2-5, reads DTGVSQNPRHKITKRGQNVTFRCDPISEHNRLYWYRQTLGQGPEFLTYFQNEAQLEKSRLLSDRFSAERPKGSFSTLEIQRTEQGDSAMYLCASSLKGSETQYFGPGTRLLVL.